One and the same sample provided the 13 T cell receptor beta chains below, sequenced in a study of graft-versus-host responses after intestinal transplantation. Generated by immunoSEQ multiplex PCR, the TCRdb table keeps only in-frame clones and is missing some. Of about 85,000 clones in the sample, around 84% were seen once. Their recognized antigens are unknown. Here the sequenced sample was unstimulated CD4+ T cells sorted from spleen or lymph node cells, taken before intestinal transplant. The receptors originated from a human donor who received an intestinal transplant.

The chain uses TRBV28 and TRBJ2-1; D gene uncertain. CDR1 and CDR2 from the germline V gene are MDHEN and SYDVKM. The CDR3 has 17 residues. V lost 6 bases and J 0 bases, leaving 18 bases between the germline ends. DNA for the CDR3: TGTGCCAGCAGCCCAAGAGGCTTTTCAAGCTCCTACAATGAGCAGTTCTTC. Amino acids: CASSPRGFSSSYNEQFF.

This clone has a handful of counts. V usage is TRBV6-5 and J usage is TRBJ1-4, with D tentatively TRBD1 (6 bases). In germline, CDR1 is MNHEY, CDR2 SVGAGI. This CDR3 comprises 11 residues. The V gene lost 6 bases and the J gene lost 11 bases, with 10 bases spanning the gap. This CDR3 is CASRDQGKLFF. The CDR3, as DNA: TGTGCCAGCAGAGATCAGGGGAAACTGTTTTTT.

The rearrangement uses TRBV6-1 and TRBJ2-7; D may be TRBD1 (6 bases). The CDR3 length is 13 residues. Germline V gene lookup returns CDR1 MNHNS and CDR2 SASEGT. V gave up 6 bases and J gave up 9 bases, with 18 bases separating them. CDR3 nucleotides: TGTGCCAGCAGCCGAACTGGGGGCCTGGGGCAGTACTTC. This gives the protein CASSRTGGLGQYF.

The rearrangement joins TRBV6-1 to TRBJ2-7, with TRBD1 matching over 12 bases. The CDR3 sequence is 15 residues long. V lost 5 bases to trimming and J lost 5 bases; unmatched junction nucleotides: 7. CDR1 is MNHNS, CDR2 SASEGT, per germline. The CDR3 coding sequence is TGTGCCAGCAGTTCGCCGGGACAGGGGGCCCACGAGCAGTACTTC. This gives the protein CASSSPGQGAHEQYF.

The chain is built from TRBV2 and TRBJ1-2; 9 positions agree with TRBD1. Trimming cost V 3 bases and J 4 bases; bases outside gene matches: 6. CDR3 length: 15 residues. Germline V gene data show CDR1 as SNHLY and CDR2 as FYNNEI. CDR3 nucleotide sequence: TGTGCCAGCAGTGACGGGGACAGGGCGTCCTATGGCTACACCTTC. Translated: CASSDGDRASYGYTF. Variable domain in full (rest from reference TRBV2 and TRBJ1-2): EPEVTQTPSHQVTQMGQEVILRCVPISNHLYFYWYRQILGQKVEFLVSFYNNEISEKSEIFDDQFSVERPDGSNFTLKIRSTKLEDSAMYFCASSDGDRASYGYTFGSGTRLTVV.

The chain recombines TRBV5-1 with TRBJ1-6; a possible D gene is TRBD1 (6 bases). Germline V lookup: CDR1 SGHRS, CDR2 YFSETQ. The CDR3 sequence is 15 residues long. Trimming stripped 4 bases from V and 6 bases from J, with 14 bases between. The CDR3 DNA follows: TGCGCCAGCAGCGGAACAGGGAGTATTAATTCACCCCTCCACTTT. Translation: CASSGTGSINSPLHF.

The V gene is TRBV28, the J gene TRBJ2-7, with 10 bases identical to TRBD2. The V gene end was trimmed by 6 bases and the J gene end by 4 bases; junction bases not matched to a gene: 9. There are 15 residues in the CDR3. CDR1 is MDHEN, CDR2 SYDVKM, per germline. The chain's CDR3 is CASSTPGTSVYEQYF. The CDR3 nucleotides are TGTGCCAGCAGCACCCCCGGGACTAGCGTTTACGAGCAGTACTTC.

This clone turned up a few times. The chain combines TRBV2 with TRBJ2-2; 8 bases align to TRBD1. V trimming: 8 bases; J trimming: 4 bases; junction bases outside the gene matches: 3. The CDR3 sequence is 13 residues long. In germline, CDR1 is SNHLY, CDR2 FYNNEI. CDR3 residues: CASGTGSTGELFF. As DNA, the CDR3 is TGTGCCAGCGGGACAGGTTCCACCGGGGAGCTGTTTTTT.

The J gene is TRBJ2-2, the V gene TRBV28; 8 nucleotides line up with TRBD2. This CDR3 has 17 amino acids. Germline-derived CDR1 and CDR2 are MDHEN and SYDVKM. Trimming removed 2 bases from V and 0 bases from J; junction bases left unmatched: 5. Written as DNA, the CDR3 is TGTGCCAGCAGTTTACCCGGACTAGCAGCGAACACCGGGGAGCTGTTTTTT. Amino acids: CASSLPGLAANTGELFF. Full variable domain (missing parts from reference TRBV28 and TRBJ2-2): DVKVTQSSRYLVKRTGEKVFLECVQDMDHENMFWYRQDPGLGLRLIYFSYDVKMKEKGDIPEGYSVSREKKERFSLILESASTNQTSMYLCASSLPGLAANTGELFFGEGSRLTVL.

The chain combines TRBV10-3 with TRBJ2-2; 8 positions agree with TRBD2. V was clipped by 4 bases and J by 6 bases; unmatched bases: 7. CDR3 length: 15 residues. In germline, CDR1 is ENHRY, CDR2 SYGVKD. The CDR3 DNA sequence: TGTGCCATCAGTGGGACTAGCCCCGGCGCCGGGGAGCTGTTTTTT. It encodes CAISGTSPGAGELFF.

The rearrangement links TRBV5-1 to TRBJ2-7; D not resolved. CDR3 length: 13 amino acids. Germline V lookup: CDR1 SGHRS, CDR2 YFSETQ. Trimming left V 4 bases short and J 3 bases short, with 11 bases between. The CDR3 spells CASSLGWSYEQYF. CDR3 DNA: TGCGCCAGCAGCCTGGGGTGGAGCTACGAGCAGTACTTC. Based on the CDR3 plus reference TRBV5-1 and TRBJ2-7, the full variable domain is KAGVTQTPRYLIKTRGQQVTLSCSPISGHRSVSWYQQTPGQGLQFLFEYFSETQRNKGNFPGRFSGRQFSNSRSEMNVSTLELGDSALYLCASSLGWSYEQYFGPGTRLTVT.

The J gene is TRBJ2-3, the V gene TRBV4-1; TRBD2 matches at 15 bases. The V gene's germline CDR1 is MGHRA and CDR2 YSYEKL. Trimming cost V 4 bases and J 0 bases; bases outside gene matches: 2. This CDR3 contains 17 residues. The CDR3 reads CASSLGLAGGSTDTQYF. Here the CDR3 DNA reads TGCGCCAGCAGCCTGGGACTAGCGGGGGGAAGCACAGATACGCAGTATTTT.

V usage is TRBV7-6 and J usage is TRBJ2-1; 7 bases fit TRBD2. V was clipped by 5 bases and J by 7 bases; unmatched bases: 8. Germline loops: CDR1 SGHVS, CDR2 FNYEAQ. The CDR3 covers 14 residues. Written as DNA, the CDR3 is TGTGCCAGCAGCGCTGCGGGAGATAGAAATGAGCAGTTCTTC. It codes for CASSAAGDRNEQFF.